This T cell receptor (beta chain) was sequenced in a study of CD8+CD57+ T cells in acquired aplastic anemia. Study as a whole: Quantities of DNA derived from sorted CD4+ and CD8+ cells averaged about 3.2 ug. Reads per healthy sample averaged around 9.9 million (CD4+) and some 11 million (CD8+).

Notes on the study in general: Around 27 CD8+ CDR3 sequences occurred in both the patients and the controls. The CD8+ Simpson's diversity of patients and controls was not significantly different.

The sample holds many counts of this clonotype. No antigen is known for it. Genomic DNA was employed as the template in profiling TCR beta VDJ and CDR3. TCRdb used MiXCR to reprocess the reads, holding one entry per CDR3 protein. This sample has around 400,000 distinct CDR3 sequences; roughly 64% occur once, and the top ten carry under 5%. The CDR3 is 13 amino acids. V lost 3 bases to trimming and J lost 6 bases, with 12 bases between them. Germline V CDR1 and CDR2: SQVTM, ANQGSEA. The sequencing input was sorted CD4+, CD8+, or CD8+CD57+ T cells (not recorded which) from PBMCs. This clonotype originated in a human donor in good health, serving as a control. V and J are TRBV29-1 and TRBJ2-1; D call uncertain. The CDR3 sequence: CSVENRPFNEQFF. The DNA for the CDR3 is TGCAGCGTTGAGAATCGACCCTTCAATGAGCAGTTCTTC.